The rows below give T cell receptor beta chains drawn from one sample of a study of persistence of HIV-infected CD4 T cells. Their recognized antigens are unknown. The repertoire was sequenced with immunoSEQ multiplex PCR; TCRdb's copy has only in-frame clones and lacks some. Of approximately 20,000 clones listed, more than 75% are singletons. The source was CD4+ T cells sorted from PBMCs after approximately 20-hour stimulation, collected from a patient who received antiretroviral therapy. Every receptor here comes from an adult man with HIV who was CMV-seropositive. Each CDR3 is given with its conserved first and last residue. The order of the fields is clone size, V gene, J gene, D gene, CDR3 protein, CDR3 DNA. D genes are given only for firm matches. Expanded clones get a size class; other rows say once, few or many, or leave the size out.

>.|TRBV24-1|TRBJ2-1|TRBD2
CATSLAAHTYNEQFF
TGTGCCACGAGCCTAGCGGCCCATACCTACAATGAGCAGTTCTTC
>.|TRBV7-3|TRBJ2-6|.
CASSPRSGSGANVLTF
TGTGCCAGCAGCCCCCGGTCCGGGTCTGGGGCCAACGTCCTGACTTTC
>.|TRBV3-1/TRBV3-2|TRBJ2-7|TRBD1
CASSHGQALTYEQYF
TGTGCCAGCAGTCATGGACAGGCTCTTACCTACGAGCAGTACTTC
>.|TRBV9|TRBJ1-1|.
CASSVRIDTEAFF
TGTGCCAGCAGCGTGAGGATCGACACTGAAGCTTTCTTT
>.|TRBV29-1|TRBJ2-3|.
CSVEPGVGDTQYF
TGCAGCGTTGAACCAGGGGTGGGAGATACGCAGTATTTT
>.|TRBV18|TRBJ1-1|.
CASSPDQGFEAFF
TGTGCCAGCTCACCAGACCAGGGTTTTGAAGCTTTCTTT
>few|TRBV6-1|TRBJ1-3|.
CASSDRNTIYF
TGTGCCAGCAGTGACCGAAACACCATATATTTT
>few|TRBV6-5|TRBJ1-4|.
CASSYRRDSGLLFF
TGTGCCAGCAGTTACCGACGGGACTCCGGTCTACTGTTTTTT
>.|TRBV6-5|TRBJ2-7|.
CASGFRGYEQYF
TGTGCCAGCGGGTTCAGGGGATACGAGCAGTACTTC
>.|TRBV6-5|TRBJ2-2|TRBD1
CASRRTGGTGELFF
TGTGCCAGCAGACGAACAGGGGGGACCGGGGAGCTGTTTTTT